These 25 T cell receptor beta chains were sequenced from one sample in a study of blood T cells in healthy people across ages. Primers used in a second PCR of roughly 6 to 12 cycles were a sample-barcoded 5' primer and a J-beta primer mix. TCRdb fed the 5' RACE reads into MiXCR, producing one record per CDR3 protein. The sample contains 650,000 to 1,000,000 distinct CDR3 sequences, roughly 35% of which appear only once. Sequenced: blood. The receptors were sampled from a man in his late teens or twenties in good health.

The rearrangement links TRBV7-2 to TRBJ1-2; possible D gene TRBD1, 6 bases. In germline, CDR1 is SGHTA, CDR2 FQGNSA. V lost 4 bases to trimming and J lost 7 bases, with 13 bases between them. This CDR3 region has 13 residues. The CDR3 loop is CASSSSQGCGYTF. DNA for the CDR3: TGTGCCAGCAGCTCCAGTCAGGGGTGTGGCTACACCTTC.

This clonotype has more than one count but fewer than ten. CDR3 sequence reads: CSAAGTVTEAFF. The CDR3 coding sequence is TGCAGTGCTGCCGGGACAGTCACTGAAGCTTTCTTT. The gene calls are TRBV20-1 and TRBJ1-1, with 7 bases identical to TRBD1. The CDR3 loop spans 12 amino acids. Looked up from germline, CDR1 is DFQATT and CDR2 is SNEGSKA (reference sequence). Losses at the gene ends were 5 bases for V and 4 bases for J; bases not matched to a gene: 4.

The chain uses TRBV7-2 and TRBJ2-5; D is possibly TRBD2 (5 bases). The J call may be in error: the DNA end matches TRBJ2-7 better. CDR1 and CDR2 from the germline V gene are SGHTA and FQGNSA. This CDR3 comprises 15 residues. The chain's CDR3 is CASTTNSDPRDEQYF. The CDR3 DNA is TGTGCCAGCACCACTAACTCGGACCCGAGGGACGAGCAGTACTTC.

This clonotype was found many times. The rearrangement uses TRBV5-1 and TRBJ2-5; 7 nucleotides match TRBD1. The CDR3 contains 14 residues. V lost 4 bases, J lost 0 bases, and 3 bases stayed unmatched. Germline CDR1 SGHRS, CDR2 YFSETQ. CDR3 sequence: CASSIQGYQETQYF. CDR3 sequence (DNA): TGCGCCAGCAGCATACAGGGGTACCAAGAGACCCAGTACTTC.

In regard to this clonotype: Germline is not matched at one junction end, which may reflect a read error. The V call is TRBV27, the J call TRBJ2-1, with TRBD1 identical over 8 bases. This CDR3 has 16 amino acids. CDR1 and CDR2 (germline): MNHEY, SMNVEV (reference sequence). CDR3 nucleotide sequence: TGTGCCGGCAGTTTATACAGGGGGACCCTCTACAATGAGCAGTTCTTC. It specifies CAGSLYRGTLYNEQFF.

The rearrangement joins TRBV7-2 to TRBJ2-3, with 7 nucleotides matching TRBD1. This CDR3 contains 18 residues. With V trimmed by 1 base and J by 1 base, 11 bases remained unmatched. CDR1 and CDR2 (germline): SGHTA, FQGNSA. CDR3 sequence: CASSLGFAGGWGTDTQYF. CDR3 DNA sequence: TGTGCCAGCAGCTTAGGGTTTGCAGGGGGATGGGGCACAGATACGCAGTATTTT.

CDR3: CASLGTYYNEQYF. CDR3 nucleotides: TGTGCCAGCCTGGGCACTTACTACAATGAGCAGTACTTC. The chain carries TRBV27 and TRBJ2-7, with D uncertain. The CDR3 is made up of 13 amino acids. Germline V gives CDR1 MNHEY, CDR2 SMNVEV (reference sequence). Trimming pared 8 bases from V and 7 bases from J, leaving 18 bases between.

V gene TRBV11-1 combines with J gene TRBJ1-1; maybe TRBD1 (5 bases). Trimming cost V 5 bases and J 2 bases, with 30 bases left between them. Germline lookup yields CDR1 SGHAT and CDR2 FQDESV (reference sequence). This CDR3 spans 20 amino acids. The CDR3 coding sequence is TGTGCCAGCAGCCAACTAGGATCACTCCACGTCGAGGGGCTCAACACTGAAGCTTTCTTT. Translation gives CASSQLGSLHVEGLNTEAFF.

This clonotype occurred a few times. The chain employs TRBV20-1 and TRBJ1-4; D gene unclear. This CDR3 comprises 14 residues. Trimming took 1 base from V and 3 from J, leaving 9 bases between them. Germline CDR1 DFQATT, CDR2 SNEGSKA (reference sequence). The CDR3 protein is CSARGPSANEKLFF. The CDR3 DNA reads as TGCAGTGCTAGAGGCCCGTCGGCTAATGAAAAACTGTTTTTT.

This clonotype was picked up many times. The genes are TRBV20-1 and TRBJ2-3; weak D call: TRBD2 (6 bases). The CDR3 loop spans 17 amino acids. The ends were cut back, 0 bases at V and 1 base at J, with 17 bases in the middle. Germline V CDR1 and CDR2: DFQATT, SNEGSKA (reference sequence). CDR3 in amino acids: CSARERRLGSRTDTQYF. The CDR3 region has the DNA TGCAGTGCTAGAGAGCGGCGACTAGGATCCCGCACAGATACGCAGTATTTT.

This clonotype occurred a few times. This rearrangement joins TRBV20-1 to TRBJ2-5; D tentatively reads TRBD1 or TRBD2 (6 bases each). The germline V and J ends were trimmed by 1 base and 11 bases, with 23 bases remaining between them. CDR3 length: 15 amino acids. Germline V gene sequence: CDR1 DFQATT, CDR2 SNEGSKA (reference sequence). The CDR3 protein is CSARGGAVSYNEQYF. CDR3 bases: TGCAGTGCTAGAGGGGGGGCCGTTTCCTACAATGAGCAGTACTTC.

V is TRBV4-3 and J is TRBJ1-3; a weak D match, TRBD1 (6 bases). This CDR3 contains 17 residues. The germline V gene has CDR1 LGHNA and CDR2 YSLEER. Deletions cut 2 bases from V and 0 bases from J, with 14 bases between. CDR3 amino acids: CASSQQYTGSSGNTIYF. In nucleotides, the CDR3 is TGCGCCAGCAGCCAACAATACACAGGGAGCTCTGGAAACACCATATATTTT.

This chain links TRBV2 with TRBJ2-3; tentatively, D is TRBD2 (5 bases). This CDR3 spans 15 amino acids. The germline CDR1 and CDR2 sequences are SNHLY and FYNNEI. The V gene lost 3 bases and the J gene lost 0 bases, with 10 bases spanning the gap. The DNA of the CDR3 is TGTGCCAGCAGTGATCCCGGACTGAGCACAGATACGCAGTATTTT. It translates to CASSDPGLSTDTQYF.

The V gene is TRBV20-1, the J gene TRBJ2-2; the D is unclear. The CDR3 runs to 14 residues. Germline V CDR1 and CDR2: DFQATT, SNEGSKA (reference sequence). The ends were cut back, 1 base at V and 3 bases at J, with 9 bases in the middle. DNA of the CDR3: TGCAGTGCTAGAGCCCGGACGGACACCGGGGAGCTGTTTTTT. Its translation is CSARARTDTGELFF.

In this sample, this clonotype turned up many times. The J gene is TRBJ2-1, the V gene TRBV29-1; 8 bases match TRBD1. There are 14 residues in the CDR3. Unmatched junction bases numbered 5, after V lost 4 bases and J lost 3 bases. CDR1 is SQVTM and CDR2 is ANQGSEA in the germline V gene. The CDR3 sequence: CSVVRQGIYNEQFF. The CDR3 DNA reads TGCAGCGTTGTTCGACAGGGGATCTACAATGAGCAGTTCTTC.

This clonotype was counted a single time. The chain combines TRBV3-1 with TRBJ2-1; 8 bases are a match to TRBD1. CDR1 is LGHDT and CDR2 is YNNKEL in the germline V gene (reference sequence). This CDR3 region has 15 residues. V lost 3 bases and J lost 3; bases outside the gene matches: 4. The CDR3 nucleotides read TGTGCCAGCAGCCAGGCACAGGGGGGCTACAATGAGCAGTTCTTC. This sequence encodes CASSQAQGGYNEQFF.

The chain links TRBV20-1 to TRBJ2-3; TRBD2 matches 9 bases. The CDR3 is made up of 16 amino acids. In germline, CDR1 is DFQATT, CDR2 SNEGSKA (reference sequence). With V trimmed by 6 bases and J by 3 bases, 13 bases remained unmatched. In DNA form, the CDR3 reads TGCAGTGCGGAACCGTATAGGCGGGGGGGGACAGATACGCAGTATTTT. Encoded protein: CSAEPYRRGGTDTQYF.

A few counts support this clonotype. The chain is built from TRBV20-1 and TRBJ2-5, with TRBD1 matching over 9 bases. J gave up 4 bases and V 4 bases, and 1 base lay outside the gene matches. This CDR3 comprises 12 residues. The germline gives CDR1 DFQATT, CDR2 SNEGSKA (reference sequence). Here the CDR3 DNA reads TGCAGTGCTATGGACAGGGGAGAGACCCAGTACTTC. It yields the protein CSAMDRGETQYF.

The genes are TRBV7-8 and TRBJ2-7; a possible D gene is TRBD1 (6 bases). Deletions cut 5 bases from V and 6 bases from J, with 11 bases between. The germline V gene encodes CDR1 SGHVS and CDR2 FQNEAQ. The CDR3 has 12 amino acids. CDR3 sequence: CASSKQGAEQYF. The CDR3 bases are TGTGCCAGCAGCAAACAGGGCGCCGAGCAGTACTTC.

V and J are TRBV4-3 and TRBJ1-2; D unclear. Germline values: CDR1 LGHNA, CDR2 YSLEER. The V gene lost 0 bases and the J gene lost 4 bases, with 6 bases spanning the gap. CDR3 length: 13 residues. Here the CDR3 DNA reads TGCGCCAGCAGCCAAGAACGGGTCTATGGCTACACCTTC. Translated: CASSQERVYGYTF.

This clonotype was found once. The DNA for the CDR3 is TGTGCCAGCGGACACAAAGATAGCAATCAGCCCCAGCATTTT. Translation gives CASGHKDSNQPQHF. The chain employs TRBV27 and TRBJ1-5; weak D call: TRBD1 (5 bases). The CDR3 consists of 14 residues. V shed 8 bases and J shed 0 bases, with 11 bases lying between them. Looked up from germline, CDR1 is MNHEY and CDR2 is SMNVEV (reference sequence).

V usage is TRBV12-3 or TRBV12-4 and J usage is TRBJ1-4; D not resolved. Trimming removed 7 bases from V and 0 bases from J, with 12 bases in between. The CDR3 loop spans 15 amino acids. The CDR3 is CASKGKASTNEKLFF. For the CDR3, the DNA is TGTGCCAGCAAGGGAAAGGCCTCAACTAATGAAAAACTGTTTTTT.

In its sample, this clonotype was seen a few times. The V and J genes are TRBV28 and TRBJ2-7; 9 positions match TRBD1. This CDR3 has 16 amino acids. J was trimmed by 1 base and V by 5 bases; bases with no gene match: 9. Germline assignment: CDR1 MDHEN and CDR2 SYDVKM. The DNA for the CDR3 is TGTGCCAGCAGTCCTAGGGGGACAGGGTCATCCTACGAGCAGTACTTC. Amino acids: CASSPRGTGSSYEQYF.

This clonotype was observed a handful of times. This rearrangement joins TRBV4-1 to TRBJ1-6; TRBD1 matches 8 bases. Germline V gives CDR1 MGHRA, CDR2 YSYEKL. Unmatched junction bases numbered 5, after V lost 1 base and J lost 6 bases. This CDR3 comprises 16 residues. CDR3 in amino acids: CASSQVGDRGNSPLHF. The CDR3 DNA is TGCGCCAGCAGCCAAGTAGGAGACAGGGGTAATTCACCCCTCCACTTT.

The CDR3 here is CATSPGGVDSNQPQHF. The DNA of the CDR3 is TGTGCCACCAGCCCCGGCGGGGTCGATAGCAATCAGCCCCAGCATTTT. The rearrangement joins TRBV15 to TRBJ1-5; D is ambiguous. The CDR3 totals 16 residues. V was shortened by 5 bases and J by 0 bases, with 14 bases between the two germline ends. Germline CDR1 reads LNHNV; CDR2 reads YYDKDF (reference sequence).